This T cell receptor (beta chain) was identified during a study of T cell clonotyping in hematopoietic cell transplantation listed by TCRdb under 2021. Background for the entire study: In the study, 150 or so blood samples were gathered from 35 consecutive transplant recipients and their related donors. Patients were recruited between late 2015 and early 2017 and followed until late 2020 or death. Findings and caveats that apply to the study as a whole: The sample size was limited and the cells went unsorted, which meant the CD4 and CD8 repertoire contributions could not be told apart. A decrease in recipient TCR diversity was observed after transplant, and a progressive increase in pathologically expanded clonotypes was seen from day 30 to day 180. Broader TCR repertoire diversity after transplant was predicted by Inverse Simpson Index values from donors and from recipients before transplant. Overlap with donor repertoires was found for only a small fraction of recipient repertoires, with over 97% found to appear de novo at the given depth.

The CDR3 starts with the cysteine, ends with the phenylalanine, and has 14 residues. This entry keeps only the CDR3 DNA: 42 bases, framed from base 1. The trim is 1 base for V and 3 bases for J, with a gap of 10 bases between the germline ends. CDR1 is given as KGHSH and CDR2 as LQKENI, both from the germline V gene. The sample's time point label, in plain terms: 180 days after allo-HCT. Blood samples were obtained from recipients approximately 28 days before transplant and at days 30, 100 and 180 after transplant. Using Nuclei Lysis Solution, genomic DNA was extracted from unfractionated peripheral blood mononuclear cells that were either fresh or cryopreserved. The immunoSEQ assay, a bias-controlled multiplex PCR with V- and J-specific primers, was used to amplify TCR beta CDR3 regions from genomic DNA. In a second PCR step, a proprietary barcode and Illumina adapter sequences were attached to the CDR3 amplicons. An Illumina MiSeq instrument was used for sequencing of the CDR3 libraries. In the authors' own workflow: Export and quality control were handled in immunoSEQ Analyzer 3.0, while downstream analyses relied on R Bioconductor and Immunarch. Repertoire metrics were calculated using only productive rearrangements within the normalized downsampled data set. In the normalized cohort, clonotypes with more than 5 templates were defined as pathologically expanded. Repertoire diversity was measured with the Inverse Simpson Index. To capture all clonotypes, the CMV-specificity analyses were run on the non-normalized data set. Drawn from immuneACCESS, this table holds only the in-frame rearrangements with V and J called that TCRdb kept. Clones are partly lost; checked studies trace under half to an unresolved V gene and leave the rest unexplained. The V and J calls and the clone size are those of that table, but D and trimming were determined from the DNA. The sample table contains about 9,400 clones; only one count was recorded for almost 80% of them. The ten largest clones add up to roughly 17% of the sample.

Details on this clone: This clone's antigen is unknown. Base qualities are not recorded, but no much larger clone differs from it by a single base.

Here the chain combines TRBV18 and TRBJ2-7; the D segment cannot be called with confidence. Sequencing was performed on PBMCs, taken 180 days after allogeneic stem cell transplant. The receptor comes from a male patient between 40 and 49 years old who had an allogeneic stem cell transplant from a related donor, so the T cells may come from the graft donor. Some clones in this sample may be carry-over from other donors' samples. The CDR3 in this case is CASSPQVRSYEQYF. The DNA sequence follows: TGTGCCAGCTCACCACAAGTCAGGAGCTACGAGCAGTACTTC. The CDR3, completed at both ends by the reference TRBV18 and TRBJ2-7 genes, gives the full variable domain NAGVMQNPRHLVRRRGQEARLRCSPMKGHSHVYWYRQLPEEGLKFMVYLQKENIIDESGMPKERFSAEFPKEGPSILRIQQVVRGDSAAYFCASSPQVRSYEQYFGPGTRLTVT.